This T cell receptor beta chain was identified in a study of beta chain features in type 1 diabetes. The V and J ends lost 2 bases and 5 bases, in that order; junction bases with no gene match: 9. CDR1 and CDR2 (germline): MNHEY, SVGAGI. The CDR3 consists of 16 residues. About this clone: Its target is unknown.

Study-level results: The study found moderately but significantly shorter TCRB CDR3s in all four CD4+ subsets of Type 1 diabetes patients.

The whole isolated RNA underwent reverse transcription, so sequencing captured expressed TCRB transcripts. Some clones are missing from TCRdb's copy, which holds only in-frame ones; the method was immunoSEQ multiplex PCR. Among 600,000 to 750,000 clones listed, around 12% were seen once. This chain connects TRBV6-5 to TRBJ1-2; 9 bases are a match to TRBD1. The sample comprised naive CD4+ T cells from blood. The sequence was collected from a man under 40 with type 1 diabetes. CDR3 residues: CASSYIQGQGKYGYTF. The CDR3 DNA reads as TGTGCCAGCAGTTACATCCAGGGACAGGGAAAATATGGCTACACCTTC.